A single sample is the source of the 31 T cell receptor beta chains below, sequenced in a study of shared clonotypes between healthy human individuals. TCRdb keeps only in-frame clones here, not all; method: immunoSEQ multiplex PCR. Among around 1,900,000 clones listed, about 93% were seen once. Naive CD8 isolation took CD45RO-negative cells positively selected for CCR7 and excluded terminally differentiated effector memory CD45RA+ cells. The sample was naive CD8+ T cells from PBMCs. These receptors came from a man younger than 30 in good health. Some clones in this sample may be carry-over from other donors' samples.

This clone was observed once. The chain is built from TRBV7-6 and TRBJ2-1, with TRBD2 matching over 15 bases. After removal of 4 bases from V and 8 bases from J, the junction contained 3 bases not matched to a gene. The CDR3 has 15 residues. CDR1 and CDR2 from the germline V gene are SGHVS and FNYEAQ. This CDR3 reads CASSSGTSGRYEQFF. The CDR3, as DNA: TGTGCCAGCAGCTCCGGGACTAGCGGGAGGTATGAGCAGTTCTTC.

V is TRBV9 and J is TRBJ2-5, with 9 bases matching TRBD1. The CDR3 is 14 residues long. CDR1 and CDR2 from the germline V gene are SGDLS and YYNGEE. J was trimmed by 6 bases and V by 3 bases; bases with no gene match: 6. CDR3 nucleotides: TGTGCCAGCAGCGAGACAGGGGGTGTCAAGACCCAGTACTTC. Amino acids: CASSETGGVKTQYF.

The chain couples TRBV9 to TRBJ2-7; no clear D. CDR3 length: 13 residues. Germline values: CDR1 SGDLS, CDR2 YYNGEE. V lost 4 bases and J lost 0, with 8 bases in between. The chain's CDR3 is CASSPPNSYEQYF. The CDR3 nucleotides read TGTGCCAGCAGCCCCCCAAACTCCTACGAGCAGTACTTC. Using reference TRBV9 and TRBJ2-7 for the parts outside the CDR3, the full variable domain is DSGVTQTPKHLITATGQRVTLRCSPRSGDLSVYWYQQSLDQGLQFLIQYYNGEERAKGNILERFSAQQFPDLHSELNLSSLELGDSALYFCASSPPNSYEQYFGPGTRLTVT.

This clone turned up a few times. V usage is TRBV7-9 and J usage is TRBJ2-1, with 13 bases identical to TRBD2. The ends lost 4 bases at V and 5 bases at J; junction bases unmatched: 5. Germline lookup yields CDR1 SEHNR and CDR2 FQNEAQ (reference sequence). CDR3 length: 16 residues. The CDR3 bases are TGTGCCAGCAGCTCCCCAACTAGCGGGAGGGACAATGAGCAGTTCTTC. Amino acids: CASSSPTSGRDNEQFF. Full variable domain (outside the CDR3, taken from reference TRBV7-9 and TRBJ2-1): DTGVSQNPRHKITKRGQNVTFRCDPISEHNRLYWYRQTLGQGPEFLTYFQNEAQLEKSRLLSDRFSAERPKGSFSTLEIQRTEQGDSAMYLCASSSPTSGRDNEQFFGPGTRLTVL.

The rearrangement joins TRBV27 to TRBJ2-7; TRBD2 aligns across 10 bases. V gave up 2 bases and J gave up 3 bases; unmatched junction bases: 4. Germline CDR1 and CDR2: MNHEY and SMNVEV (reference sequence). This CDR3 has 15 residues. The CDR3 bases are TGTGCCAGCAGTTTAACTGGGACTAGCGTCTACGAGCAGTACTTC. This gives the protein CASSLTGTSVYEQYF.

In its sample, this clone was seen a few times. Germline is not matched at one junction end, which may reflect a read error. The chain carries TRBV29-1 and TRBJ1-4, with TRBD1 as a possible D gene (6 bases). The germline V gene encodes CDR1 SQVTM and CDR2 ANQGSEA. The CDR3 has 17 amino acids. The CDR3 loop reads CSVEDQGRHATNEKLFF. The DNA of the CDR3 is TGCAGCGTGGAAGATCAGGGGCGACACGCAACTAATGAAAAACTGTTTTTT.

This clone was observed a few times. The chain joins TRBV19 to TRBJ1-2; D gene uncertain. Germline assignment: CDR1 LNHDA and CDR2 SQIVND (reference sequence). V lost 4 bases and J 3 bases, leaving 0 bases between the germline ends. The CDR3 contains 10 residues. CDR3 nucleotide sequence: TGTGCCAGTAGTAACTATGGCTACACCTTC. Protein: CASSNYGYTF.

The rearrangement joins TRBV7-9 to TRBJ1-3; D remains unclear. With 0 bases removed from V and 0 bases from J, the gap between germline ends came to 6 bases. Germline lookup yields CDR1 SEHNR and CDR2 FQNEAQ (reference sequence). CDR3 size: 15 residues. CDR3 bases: TGTGCCAGCAGCTTAGCTGGGGACTCTGGAAACACCATATATTTT. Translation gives CASSLAGDSGNTIYF.

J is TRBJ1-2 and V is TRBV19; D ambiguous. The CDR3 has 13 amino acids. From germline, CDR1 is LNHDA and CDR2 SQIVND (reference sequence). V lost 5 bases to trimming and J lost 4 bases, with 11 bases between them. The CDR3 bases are TGTGCCAGTAGTTGGGCAGAACCCTATGGCTACACCTTC. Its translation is CASSWAEPYGYTF.

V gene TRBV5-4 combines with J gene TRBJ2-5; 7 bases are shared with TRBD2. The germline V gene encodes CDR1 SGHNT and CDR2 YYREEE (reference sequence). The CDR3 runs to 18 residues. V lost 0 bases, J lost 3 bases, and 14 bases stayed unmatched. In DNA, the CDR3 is TGTGCCAGCAGCTTGGAGGTAGCGGGTCTCGAAACAAAAGAGACCCAGTACTTC. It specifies CASSLEVAGLETKETQYF.

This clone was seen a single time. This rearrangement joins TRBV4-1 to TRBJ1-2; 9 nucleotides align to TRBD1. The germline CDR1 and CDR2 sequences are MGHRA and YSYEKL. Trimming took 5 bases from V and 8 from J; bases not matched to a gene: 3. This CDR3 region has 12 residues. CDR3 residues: CASSTGGLGYTF. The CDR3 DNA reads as TGCGCCAGCAGCACAGGGGGCTTGGGCTACACCTTC.

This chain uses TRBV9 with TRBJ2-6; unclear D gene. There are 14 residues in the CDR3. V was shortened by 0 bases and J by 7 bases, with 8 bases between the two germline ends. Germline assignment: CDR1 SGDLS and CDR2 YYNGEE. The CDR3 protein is CASSVAWGANVLTF. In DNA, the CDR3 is TGTGCCAGCAGCGTAGCGTGGGGAGCCAACGTCCTGACTTTC.

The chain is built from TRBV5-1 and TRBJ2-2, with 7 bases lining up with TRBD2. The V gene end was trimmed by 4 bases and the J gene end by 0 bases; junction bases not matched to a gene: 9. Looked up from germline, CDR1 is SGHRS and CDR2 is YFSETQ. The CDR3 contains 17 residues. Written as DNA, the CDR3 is TGCGCCAGCAGCCGAGTACGGGACTACCCGAACACCGGGGAGCTGTTTTTT. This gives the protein CASSRVRDYPNTGELFF.

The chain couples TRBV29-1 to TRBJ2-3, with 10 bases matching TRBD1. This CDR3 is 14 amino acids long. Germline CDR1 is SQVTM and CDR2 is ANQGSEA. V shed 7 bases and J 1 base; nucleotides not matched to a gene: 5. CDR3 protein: CSATGTGGTDTQYF. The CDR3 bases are TGCAGCGCGACCGGGACAGGGGGCACAGATACGCAGTATTTT.

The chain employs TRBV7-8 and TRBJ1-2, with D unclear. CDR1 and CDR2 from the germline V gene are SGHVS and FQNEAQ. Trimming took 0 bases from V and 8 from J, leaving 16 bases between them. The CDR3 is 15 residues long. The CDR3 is CASSLAFRAAGGYTF. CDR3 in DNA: TGTGCCAGCAGCTTAGCGTTTCGGGCCGCCGGAGGCTACACCTTC.

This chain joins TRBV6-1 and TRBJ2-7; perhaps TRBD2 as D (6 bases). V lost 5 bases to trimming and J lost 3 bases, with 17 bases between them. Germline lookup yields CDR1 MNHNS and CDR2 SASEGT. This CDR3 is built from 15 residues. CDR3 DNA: TGTGCCAGCAGTCTCACCCGGGACTGGGACTACGAGCAGTACTTC. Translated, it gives CASSLTRDWDYEQYF.

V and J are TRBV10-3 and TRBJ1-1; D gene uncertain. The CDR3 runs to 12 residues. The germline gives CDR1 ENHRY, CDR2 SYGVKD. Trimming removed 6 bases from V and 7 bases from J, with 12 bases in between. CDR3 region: CAIRKQTDEAFF. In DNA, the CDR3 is TGTGCCATCAGAAAGCAGACGGATGAAGCTTTCTTT.

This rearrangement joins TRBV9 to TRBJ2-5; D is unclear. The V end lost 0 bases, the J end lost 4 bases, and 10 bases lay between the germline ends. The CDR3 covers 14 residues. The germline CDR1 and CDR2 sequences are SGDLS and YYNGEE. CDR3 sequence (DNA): TGTGCCAGCAGCGTAGGTTGGATTCGAGAGACCCAGTACTTC. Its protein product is CASSVGWIRETQYF. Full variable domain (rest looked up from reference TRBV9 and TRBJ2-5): DSGVTQTPKHLITATGQRVTLRCSPRSGDLSVYWYQQSLDQGLQFLIQYYNGEERAKGNILERFSAQQFPDLHSELNLSSLELGDSALYFCASSVGWIRETQYFGPGTRLLVL.

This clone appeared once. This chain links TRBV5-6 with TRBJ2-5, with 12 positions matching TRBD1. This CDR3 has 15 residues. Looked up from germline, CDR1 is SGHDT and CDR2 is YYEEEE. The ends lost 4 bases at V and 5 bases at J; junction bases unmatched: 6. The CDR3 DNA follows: TGTGCCAGCAGCCGCCGGGACAGGGGGCTTGAGACCCAGTACTTC. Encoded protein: CASSRRDRGLETQYF.

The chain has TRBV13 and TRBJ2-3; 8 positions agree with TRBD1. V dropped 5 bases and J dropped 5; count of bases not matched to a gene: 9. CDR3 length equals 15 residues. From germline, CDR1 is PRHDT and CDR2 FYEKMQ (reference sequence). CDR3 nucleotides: TGTGCCAGCAGCGCAATCAGGGGGCGGGAAGATACGCAGTATTTT. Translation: CASSAIRGREDTQYF.

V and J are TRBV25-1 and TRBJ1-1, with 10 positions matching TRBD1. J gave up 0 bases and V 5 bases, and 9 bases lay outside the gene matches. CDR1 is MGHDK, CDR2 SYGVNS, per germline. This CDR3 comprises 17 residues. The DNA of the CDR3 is TGTGCCAGCAGTATACGACAGGGGGCAGGGATGAACACTGAAGCTTTCTTT. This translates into CASSIRQGAGMNTEAFF.

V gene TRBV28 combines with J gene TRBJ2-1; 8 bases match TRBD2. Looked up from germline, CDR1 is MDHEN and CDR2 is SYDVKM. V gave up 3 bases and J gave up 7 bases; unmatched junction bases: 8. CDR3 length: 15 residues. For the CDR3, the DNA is TGTGCCAGCAGTTTCGGAGCGGGAGTATGGAATGAGCAGTTCTTC. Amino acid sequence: CASSFGAGVWNEQFF.

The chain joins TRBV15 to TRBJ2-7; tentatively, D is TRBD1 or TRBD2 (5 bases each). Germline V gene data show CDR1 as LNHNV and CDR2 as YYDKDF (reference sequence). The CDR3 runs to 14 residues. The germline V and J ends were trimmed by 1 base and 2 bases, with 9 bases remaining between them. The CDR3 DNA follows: TGTGCCACCAGCAGAGTAGAGGGGACCTACGAGCAGTACTTC. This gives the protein CATSRVEGTYEQYF.

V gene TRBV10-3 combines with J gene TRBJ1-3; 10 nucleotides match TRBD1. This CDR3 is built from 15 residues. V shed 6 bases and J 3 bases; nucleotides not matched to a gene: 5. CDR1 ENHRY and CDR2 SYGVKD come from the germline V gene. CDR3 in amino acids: CAIRADRGGGNTIYF. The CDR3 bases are TGTGCCATCAGAGCGGACAGGGGGGGTGGAAACACCATATATTTT.

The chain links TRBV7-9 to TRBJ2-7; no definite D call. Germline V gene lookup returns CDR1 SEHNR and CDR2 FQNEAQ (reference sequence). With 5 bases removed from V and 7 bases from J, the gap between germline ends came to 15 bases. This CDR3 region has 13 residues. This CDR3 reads CASSPGVAREQYF. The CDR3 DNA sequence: TGTGCCAGCAGCCCGGGTGTGGCGAGGGAGCAGTACTTC.

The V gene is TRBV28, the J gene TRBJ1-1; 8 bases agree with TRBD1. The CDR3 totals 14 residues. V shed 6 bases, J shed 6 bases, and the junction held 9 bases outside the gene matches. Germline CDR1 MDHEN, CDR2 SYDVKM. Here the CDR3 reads CASSLTGDGAEAFF. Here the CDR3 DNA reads TGTGCCAGCAGCTTGACAGGGGACGGCGCTGAAGCTTTCTTT.

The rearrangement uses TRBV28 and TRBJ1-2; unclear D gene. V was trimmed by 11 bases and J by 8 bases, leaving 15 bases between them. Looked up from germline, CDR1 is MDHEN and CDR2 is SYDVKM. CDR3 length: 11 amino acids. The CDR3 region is CALPLQDGYTF. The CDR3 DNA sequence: TGTGCCCTGCCCCTGCAGGACGGCTACACCTTC.

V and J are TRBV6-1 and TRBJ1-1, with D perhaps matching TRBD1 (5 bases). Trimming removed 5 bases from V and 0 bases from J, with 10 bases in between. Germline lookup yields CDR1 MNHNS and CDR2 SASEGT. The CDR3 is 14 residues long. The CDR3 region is CASSPGIMNTEAFF. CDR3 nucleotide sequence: TGTGCCAGCAGTCCAGGGATTATGAACACTGAAGCTTTCTTT.

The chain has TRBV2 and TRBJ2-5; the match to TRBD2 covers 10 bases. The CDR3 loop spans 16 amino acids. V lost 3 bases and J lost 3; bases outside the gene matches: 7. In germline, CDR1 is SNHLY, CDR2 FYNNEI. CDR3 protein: CASSEEALAGEETQYF. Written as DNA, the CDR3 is TGTGCCAGCAGTGAGGAGGCCCTAGCGGGAGAAGAGACCCAGTACTTC.

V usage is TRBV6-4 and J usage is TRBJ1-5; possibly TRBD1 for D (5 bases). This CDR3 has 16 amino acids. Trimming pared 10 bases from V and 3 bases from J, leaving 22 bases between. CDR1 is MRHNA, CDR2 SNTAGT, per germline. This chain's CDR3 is CATSNARGDFNQPQHF. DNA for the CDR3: TGTGCCACCTCTAACGCCCGGGGGGACTTCAATCAGCCCCAGCATTTT.

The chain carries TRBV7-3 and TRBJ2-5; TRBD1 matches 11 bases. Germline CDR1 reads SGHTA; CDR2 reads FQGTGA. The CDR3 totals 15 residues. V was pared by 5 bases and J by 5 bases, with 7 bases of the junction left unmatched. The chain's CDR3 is CASSPRTGGGETQYF. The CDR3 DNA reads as TGTGCCAGCAGCCCGAGGACAGGGGGCGGGGAGACCCAGTACTTC. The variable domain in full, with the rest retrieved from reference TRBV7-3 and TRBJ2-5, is GAGVSQTPSNKVTEKGKYVELRCDPISGHTALYWYRQSLGQGPEFLIYFQGTGAADDSGLPNDRFFAVRPEGSVSTLKIQRTERGDSAVYLCASSPRTGGGETQYFGPGTRLLVL.